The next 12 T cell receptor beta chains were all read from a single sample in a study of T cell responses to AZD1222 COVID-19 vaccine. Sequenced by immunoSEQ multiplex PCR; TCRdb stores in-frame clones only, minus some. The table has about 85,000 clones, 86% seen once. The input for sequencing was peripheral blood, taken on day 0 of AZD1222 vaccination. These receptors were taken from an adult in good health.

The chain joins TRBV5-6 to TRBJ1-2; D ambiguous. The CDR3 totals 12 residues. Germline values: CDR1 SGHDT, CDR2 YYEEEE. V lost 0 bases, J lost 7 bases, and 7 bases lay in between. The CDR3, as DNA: TGTGCCAGCAGCTTGGGCACGGGTGGCTACACCTTC. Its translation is CASSLGTGGYTF.

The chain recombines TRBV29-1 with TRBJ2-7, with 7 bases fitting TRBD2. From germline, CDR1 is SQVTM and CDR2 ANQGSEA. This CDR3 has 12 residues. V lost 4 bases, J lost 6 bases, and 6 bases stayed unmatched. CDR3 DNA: TGCAGCGTTGGCGGGGGTCTACTCGAGCAGTACTTC. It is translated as CSVGGGLLEQYF.

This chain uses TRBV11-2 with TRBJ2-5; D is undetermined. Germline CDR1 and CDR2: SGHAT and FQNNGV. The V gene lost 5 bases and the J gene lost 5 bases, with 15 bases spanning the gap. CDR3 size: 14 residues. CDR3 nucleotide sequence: TGTGCCAGCAGCCCCGTGGGCATCTGGGAGACCCAGTACTTC. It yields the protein CASSPVGIWETQYF.

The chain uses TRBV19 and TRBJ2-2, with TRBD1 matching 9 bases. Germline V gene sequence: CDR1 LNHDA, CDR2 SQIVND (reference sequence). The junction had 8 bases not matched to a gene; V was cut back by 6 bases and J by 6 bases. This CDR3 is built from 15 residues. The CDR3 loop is CASRTGQGLPGELFF. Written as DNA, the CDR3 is TGTGCCAGTAGAACGGGACAGGGACTCCCCGGGGAGCTGTTTTTT.

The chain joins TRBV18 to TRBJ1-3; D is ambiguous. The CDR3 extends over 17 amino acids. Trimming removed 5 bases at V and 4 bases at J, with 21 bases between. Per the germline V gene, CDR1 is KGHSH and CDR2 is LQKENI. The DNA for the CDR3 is TGTGCCAGCTCAGTTGCCCAAACGGCCCGGGCGGGAAACACCATATATTTT. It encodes CASSVAQTARAGNTIYF.

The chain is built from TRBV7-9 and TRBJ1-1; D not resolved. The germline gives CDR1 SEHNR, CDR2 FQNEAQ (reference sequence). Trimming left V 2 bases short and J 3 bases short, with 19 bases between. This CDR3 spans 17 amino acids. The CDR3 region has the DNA TGTGCCAGCAGCTTATTAATTTCGGTAGGGATAGACACTGAAGCTTTCTTT. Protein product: CASSLLISVGIDTEAFF.

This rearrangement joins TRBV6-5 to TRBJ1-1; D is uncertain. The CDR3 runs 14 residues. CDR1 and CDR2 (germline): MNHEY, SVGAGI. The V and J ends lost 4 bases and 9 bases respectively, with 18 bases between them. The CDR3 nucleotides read TGTGCCAGCAGTTTGATCTCTTCATTCAGAAAAGCTTTCTTT. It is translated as CASSLISSFRKAFF.

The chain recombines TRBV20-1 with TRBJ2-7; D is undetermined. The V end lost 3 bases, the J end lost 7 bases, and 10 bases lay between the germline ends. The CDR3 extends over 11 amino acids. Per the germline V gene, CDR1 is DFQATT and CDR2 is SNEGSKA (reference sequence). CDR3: CSASPLGEQYF. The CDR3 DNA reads TGCAGTGCTAGCCCTTTGGGGGAGCAGTACTTC.

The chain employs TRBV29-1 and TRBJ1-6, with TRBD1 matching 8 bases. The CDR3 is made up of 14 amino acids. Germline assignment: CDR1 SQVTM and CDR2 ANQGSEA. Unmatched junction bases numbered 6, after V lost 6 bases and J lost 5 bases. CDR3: CSVSGQGHNSPLHF. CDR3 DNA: TGCAGCGTCTCCGGACAGGGACATAATTCACCCCTCCACTTT.

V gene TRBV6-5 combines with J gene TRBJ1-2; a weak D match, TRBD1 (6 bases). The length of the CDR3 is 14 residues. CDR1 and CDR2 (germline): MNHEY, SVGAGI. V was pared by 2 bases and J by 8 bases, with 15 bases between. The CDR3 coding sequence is TGTGCCAGCAGTTACGAGGTGGGGACACTCGGCTACACCTTC. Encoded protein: CASSYEVGTLGYTF.

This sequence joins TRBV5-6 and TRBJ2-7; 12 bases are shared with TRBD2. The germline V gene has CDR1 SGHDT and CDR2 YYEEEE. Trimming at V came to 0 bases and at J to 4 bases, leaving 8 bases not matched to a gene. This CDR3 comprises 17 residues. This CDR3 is CASSLATLAGGIYEQYF. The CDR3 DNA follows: TGTGCCAGCAGCTTGGCGACACTAGCGGGGGGAATATACGAGCAGTACTTC.

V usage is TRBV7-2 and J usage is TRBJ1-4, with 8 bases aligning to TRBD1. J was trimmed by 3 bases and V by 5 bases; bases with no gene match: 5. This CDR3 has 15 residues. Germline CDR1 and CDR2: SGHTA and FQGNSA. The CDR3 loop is CASSQNRGANEKLFF. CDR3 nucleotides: TGTGCCAGCAGCCAAAACAGGGGGGCTAATGAAAAACTGTTTTTT. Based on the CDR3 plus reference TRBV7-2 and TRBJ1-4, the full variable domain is GAGVSQSPSNKVTEKGKDVELRCDPISGHTALYWYRQSLGQGLEFLIYFQGNSAPDKSGLPSDRFSAERTGGSVSTLTIQRTQQEDSAVYLCASSQNRGANEKLFFGSGTQLSVL.